The rows below give T cell receptor beta chains drawn from one sample of a study of blood T cell repertoires in COVID-19. Clones were read by immunoSEQ multiplex PCR, and TCRdb kept only the in-frame ones, dropping some. Among roughly 140,000 clones listed, around 88% were seen once. Sequencing was performed on peripheral blood. The source is a human donor in a cohort sampled during active COVID-19. Each CDR3 is given with its conserved first and last residue. D genes are given only for firm matches. Clone size is shown for a subset of rows, as once, few, many or a class of expanded clone.

v_call	clone_size	d_call	j_call	cdr3_aa	cdr3_nt
TRBV29-1	NA	NA	TRBJ2-7	CSASQGPYEQYF	TGCAGCGCAAGTCAGGGGCCCTACGAGCAGTACTTC
TRBV11-2	NA	TRBD1	TRBJ2-7	CASSLNPTQGDEQYF	TGTGCCAGCAGCTTAAACCCCACACAGGGGGACGAGCAGTACTTC
TRBV27	NA	NA	TRBJ1-1	CASSFSGNTEAFF	TGTGCCAGCAGTTTCTCCGGGAACACTGAAGCTTTCTTT
TRBV19	NA	NA	TRBJ2-1	CASSRYSSSYNEQFF	TGTGCCAGTAGTAGGTATAGCTCCTCCTACAATGAGCAGTTCTTC
TRBV18	NA	TRBD1	TRBJ2-7	CASSLFGTVVYEQYF	TGTGCCAGCTCACTGTTCGGGACAGTGGTCTACGAGCAGTACTTC
TRBV18	NA	NA	TRBJ1-3	CASSWSQLHSGNTIYF	TGTGCCAGCTCATGGTCACAGCTTCACTCTGGAAACACCATATATTTT
TRBV4-3	NA	TRBD1	TRBJ1-2	CASSQDLGTGANYGYTF	TGCGCCAGCAGCCAAGATCTTGGGACAGGCGCTAACTATGGCTACACCTTC
TRBV6-5	NA	TRBD1	TRBJ2-4	CASSTQGTKNIQYF	TGTGCCAGCAGTACACAGGGGACCAAAAACATTCAGTACTTC
TRBV5-1	once	NA	TRBJ2-3	CASRVGSGVSTDTQYF	TGCGCCAGCAGAGTGGGTAGCGGCGTTAGCACAGATACGCAGTATTTT
TRBV7-2	NA	TRBD1	TRBJ1-3	CASSYQGAVASGNTIYF	TGTGCCAGCAGCTATCAGGGGGCCGTAGCGTCCGGAAACACCATATATTTT
TRBV27	NA	NA	TRBJ1-5	CASSFLNQPQHF	TGTGCCAGCAGTTTCTTAAATCAGCCCCAGCATTTT
TRBV21-1	NA	NA	TRBJ2-2	CASSPGKGGSGSTGELFF	TGTGCCAGCAGCCCTGGGAAGGGCGGTTCGGGGAGCACCGGGGAGCTGTTTTTT
TRBV29-1	NA	NA	TRBJ1-1	CSVEGAFTEAFF	TGCAGCGTTGAGGGGGCCTTCACTGAAGCTTTCTTT
TRBV4-1	once	NA	TRBJ2-7	CASSHQTGIEQYF	TGCGCCAGCAGCCATCAAACAGGGATAGAACAGTACTTC
TRBV4-1	NA	NA	TRBJ1-2	CASTGYRNYGYTF	TGCGCCAGCACAGGGTATAGAAACTATGGCTACACCTTC
TRBV29-1	NA	TRBD1	TRBJ2-7	CSVAGTAVGAYEQYF	TGCAGCGTCGCCGGGACAGCGGTGGGGGCCTACGAGCAGTACTTC
TRBV19	NA	TRBD1	TRBJ1-1	CASGETGGRTEAFF	TGTGCCAGTGGAGAGACAGGGGGCAGGACTGAAGCTTTCTTT
TRBV4-3	NA	NA	TRBJ2-3	CASSPRSRGADTQYF	TGCGCCAGCAGCCCCAGGAGCAGGGGAGCGGATACGCAGTATTTT
TRBV7-2	NA	NA	TRBJ2-1	CASSREVGSYNEQFF	TGTGCCAGCAGCAGGGAGGTTGGTTCCTACAATGAGCAGTTCTTC
TRBV7-2	few	NA	TRBJ1-5	CASSLRFTTGANQPQHF	TGTGCCAGCAGCTTACGTTTTACCACAGGTGCTAATCAGCCCCAGCATTTT
TRBV5-4	NA	TRBD1	TRBJ2-7	CASKKGGTGAYEQYF	TGTGCCAGCAAAAAAGGCGGGACAGGGGCCTACGAGCAGTACTTC
TRBV10-3	NA	NA	TRBJ1-5	CAIGSTGGNQPQHF	TGTGCCATCGGTTCGACTGGAGGAAATCAGCCCCAGCATTTT
TRBV5-5	NA	TRBD1	TRBJ1-3	CASSATGGEGNTIYF	TGTGCCAGCAGCGCGACAGGGGGCGAAGGAAACACCATATATTTT
TRBV6-5	once	TRBD1	TRBJ2-7	CASAGTALSYEQYF	TGTGCCAGTGCCGGGACAGCTCTCTCCTACGAGCAGTACTTC
TRBV18	NA	NA	TRBJ2-2	CASSPLRGSGELFF	TGTGCCAGCTCACCACTCAGGGGTTCCGGGGAGCTGTTTTTT
TRBV21-1	few	NA	TRBJ1-5	CAGQPPGEIKSNQPQHF	TGTGCCGGTCAACCTCCAGGGGAGATCAAGAGCAATCAGCCCCAGCATTTT
TRBV3-1/TRBV3-2	NA	TRBD1	TRBJ1-6	CASSQVGTDSPLHF	TGTGCCAGCAGCCAAGTGGGGACAGATTCACCCCTCCACTTT
TRBV4-1	NA	TRBD1	TRBJ2-7	CASSQATGVREQYF	TGCGCCAGCAGCCAAGCCACAGGGGTGAGGGAGCAGTACTTC
TRBV4-3	NA	NA	TRBJ1-4	CASSQEVQGWTNEKLFF	TGCGCCAGCAGCCAAGAGGTTCAGGGGTGGACTAATGAAAAACTGTTTTTT
TRBV19	NA	NA	TRBJ1-2	CASSMIRGHFNYGYTF	TGTGCCAGTAGTATGATTAGGGGACATTTTAACTATGGCTACACCTTC
TRBV18	NA	TRBD2	TRBJ2-5	CASSPGLGGGETQYF	TGTGCCAGCTCACCGGGACTAGGAGGGGGTGAGACCCAGTACTTC
TRBV3-1/TRBV3-2	NA	TRBD1	TRBJ1-1	CASSQDTGVNTEAFF	TGTGCCAGCAGCCAAGACACAGGGGTGAACACTGAAGCTTTCTTT
TRBV2	NA	TRBD1	TRBJ1-2	CASSEVGTGRDYGYTF	TGTGCCAGCAGTGAAGTCGGGACAGGGCGCGACTATGGCTACACCTTC
TRBV5-1	NA	TRBD1	TRBJ2-5	CASSPGTGRETQYF	TGCGCCAGCAGTCCCGGGACAGGGAGAGAGACCCAGTACTTC
TRBV5-6	NA	TRBD2	TRBJ2-1	CASSWGGVSYNEQFF	TGTGCCAGCAGCTGGGGGGGAGTATCCTACAATGAGCAGTTCTTC
TRBV9	few	TRBD2	TRBJ2-1	CASSVGLAGGLGEQFF	TGTGCCAGCAGCGTAGGGCTAGCGGGGGGGCTTGGAGAGCAGTTCTTC
TRBV30	NA	NA	TRBJ2-1	CAWSLSQGGEQFF	TGTGCCTGGAGTTTGTCCCAAGGCGGTGAGCAGTTCTTC
TRBV15	NA	TRBD2	TRBJ2-1	CATSTLSGRGVHNEQFF	TGTGCCACCAGCACCTTAAGCGGGCGGGGGGTCCACAATGAGCAGTTCTTC
TRBV10-1	NA	TRBD1	TRBJ2-1	CASLRGQGVLWLVLVGGNEQFF	TGCGCCAGCCTCCGTGGACAGGGGGTGCTTTGGTTGGTACTTGTTGGTGGCAATGAGCAGTTCTTC
TRBV3-1/TRBV3-2	NA	NA	TRBJ2-5	CASSQEWASGQETQYF	TGTGCCAGCAGCCAAGAATGGGCCAGTGGCCAAGAGACCCAGTACTTC
TRBV27	once	TRBD1	TRBJ2-1	CASSPRDRGYNEQFF	TGTGCCAGCAGTCCCCGGGACAGGGGGTACAATGAGCAGTTCTTC